This T cell receptor beta chain was captured in a study of beta chain features in type 1 diabetes. Study-level results: Fewer insertions but more deletions were seen at VDJ junctions in type 1 diabetes patients. Type 1 diabetes patients had TCRB CDR3s that were shorter (moderately but significantly so) in all four CD4+ subsets. Here, the possible influence of HLA type (on TCRB rearrangement) remained unresolved.

This clone appeared a single time. Its antigen remains unidentified. V was pared by 2 bases and J by 6 bases, with 17 bases between. Germline CDR1 is SGHNT and CDR2 is YYREEE (reference sequence). This CDR3 has 15 amino acids. Expressed TCRB transcripts were sequenced after all isolated RNA was converted to cDNA. Using immunoSEQ multiplex PCR, the repertoire was profiled, and TCRdb retains in-frame clones only, with some absent. The sample lists more than 55,000 clones; roughly 50% were seen once. This receptor was taken from a woman aged 40 to 50 with type 1 diabetes. This sequence joins TRBV5-4 and TRBJ1-2, with D maybe TRBD1 (5 bases). Sequencing input: Tregs from blood. This chain's CDR3 is CASSFARRLGHGYTF. CDR3 sequence (DNA): TGTGCCAGCAGCTTCGCGCGCAGGCTGGGGCATGGCTACACCTTC.